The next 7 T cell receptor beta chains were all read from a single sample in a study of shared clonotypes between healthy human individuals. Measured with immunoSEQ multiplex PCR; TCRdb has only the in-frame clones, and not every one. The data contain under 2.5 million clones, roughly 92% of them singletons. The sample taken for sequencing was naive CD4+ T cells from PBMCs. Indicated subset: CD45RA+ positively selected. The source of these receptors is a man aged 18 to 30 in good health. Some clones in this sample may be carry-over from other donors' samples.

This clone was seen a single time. DNA for the CDR3: TGTGCCAGCAGTTTTCAGAGAATTCGGCGTAGCACAGATACGCAGTATTTT. This sequence encodes CASSFQRIRRSTDTQYF. The chain has TRBV28 and TRBJ2-3; D is unresolved. The CDR3 has 17 residues. Germline V gene sequence: CDR1 MDHEN, CDR2 SYDVKM. Trimming cost V 3 bases and J 0 bases, with 16 bases left between them.

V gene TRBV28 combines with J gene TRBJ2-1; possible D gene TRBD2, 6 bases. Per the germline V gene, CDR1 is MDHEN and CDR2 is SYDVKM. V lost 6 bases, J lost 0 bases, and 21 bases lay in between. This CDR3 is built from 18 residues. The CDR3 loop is CASRLGLGAGSSYNEQFF. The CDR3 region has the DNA TGTGCCAGCAGATTGGGCCTTGGTGCGGGGAGCTCCTACAATGAGCAGTTCTTC.

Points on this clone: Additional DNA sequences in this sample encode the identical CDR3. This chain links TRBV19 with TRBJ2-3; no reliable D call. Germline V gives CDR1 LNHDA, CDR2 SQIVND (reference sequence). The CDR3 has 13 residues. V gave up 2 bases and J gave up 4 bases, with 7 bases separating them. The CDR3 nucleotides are TGTGCCAGTAGTATATCCCGGGCAGATACGCAGTATTTT. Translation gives CASSISRADTQYF.

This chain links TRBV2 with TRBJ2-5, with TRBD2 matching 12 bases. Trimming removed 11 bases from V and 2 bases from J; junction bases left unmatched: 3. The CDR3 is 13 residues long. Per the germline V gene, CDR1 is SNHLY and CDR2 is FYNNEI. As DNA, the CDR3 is TGTGCCCGAGGACTAGCGGGGCAAGAGACCCAGTACTTC. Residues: CARGLAGQETQYF.

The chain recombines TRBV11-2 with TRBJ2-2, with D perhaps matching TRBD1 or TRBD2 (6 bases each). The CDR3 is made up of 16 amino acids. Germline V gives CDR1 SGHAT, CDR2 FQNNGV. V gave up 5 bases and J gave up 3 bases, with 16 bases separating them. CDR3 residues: CASSPRGQGDTGELFF. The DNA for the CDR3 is TGTGCCAGCAGCCCTCGGGGGCAGGGAGACACCGGGGAGCTGTTTTTT.

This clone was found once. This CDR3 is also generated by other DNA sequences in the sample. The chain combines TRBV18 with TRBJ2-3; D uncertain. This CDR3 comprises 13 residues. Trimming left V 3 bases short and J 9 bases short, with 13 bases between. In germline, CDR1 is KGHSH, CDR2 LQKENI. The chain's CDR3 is CASSPGSADTQYF. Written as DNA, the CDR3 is TGTGCCAGCTCACCTGGCTCGGCGGACACGCAGTATTTT.

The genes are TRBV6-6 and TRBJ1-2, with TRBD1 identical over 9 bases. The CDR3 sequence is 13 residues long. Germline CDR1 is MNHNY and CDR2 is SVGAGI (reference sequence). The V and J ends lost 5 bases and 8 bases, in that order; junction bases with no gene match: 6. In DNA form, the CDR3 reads TGTGCCAGCAGTACACAGGGGGCGGGGGGCTACACCTTC. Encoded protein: CASSTQGAGGYTF.